Detailed here is one TCR beta chain. These data are taken from a study of cytomegalovirus exposure and HLA in healthy donors. CDR1 and CDR2 from the germline V gene are SGHRS and YFSETQ. V was cut by 3 bases and J by 8 bases, with 15 bases left in between. This CDR3 is built from 14 residues. This PCR relied on a set of 60 Vbeta primers and 13 Jbeta primers. Method: immunoSEQ multiplex PCR; TCRdb's copy keeps in-frame clones and lacks some. The sample holds about 190,000 clones, roughly 80% seen once. The chain combines TRBV5-1 with TRBJ2-4; possible D gene TRBD2, 6 bases. Sequenced input: PBMCs. The sequence came from a woman younger than 45 in good health and CMV-seropositive. The CDR3 DNA reads as TGCGCCAGCAGCTGGGGACTTGCGGAGGACATTCAGTACTTC. This codes for CASSWGLAEDIQYF.